This TCR beta chain was found in a study of blood T cells in healthy people across ages. About this clonotype: Its antigen remains unknown.

At least 6.5 million PBMCs were isolated per sample. Using a J-beta primer mix together with a sample-barcoded 5' primer, a second PCR was run for roughly 7 to 12 cycles. From the 5' RACE reads, TCRdb called clonotypes with MiXCR, one entry per CDR3 protein. This sample has about a million distinct CDR3 sequences; 51% occur once, and the top ten carry 20% to 25%. The CDR3 loop spans 17 amino acids. V shed 6 bases, J shed 0 bases, and the junction held 8 bases outside the gene matches. Germline CDR1 and CDR2: MNHNS and SASEGT. Study outcomes and limitations: Conclusively comparing naive with antigen-experienced cells was impossible with unsorted PBMCs. CMV infection status of these donors was not known. More naive CD4+ cells and higher diversity marked long-lived donors relative to aged donors.

The chain employs TRBV6-1 and TRBJ2-1, with 10 bases identical to TRBD2. The TCR sequence derives from a woman aged 55 to 70 in good health. The sequencing input was blood. The CDR3 spells CASRGGTSDRSYNEQFF. The CDR3 DNA is TGTGCCAGCAGGGGGGGGACTAGCGACCGCTCCTACAATGAGCAGTTCTTC.